This entry lists 13 T cell receptor beta chains sequenced from one sample in a study of vaccination and CD4 T cells after COVID-19. An Oncomine TCR Beta short-read assay was used to sequence the DNA from cultured CD4+ T cells. TCRdb recomputed calls from the PCR reads with MiXCR, one row per CDR3 protein. The sample shows about 25,000 distinct CDR3 sequences, approximately 67% of them seen only once. Regarding treatment: approximately nine-day PBMC culture with coronavirus spike peptide pools or control peptides (ViraFEST assay). The antigens for these receptors are not known. The source was CD4+ T cells from blood, cultured in vitro, collected after SARS-CoV-2 vaccination. These receptors were taken from a human donor who received a COVID-19 vaccine.

The chain is built from TRBV21-1 and TRBJ1-1; the table gives TRBD1 as D, unverified against the DNA. TRBV21-1 is termed a pseudogene. CDR3 size: 17 residues. CDR3 sequence (DNA): TGTGCCAGCAGCAAAGAAAGGGACACAGGCATGAACACTGAAGCTTTCTTT. Protein product: CASSKERDTGMNTEAFF.

The chain joins TRBV6-1 to TRBJ2-7; TRBD2 matches 7 bases. This CDR3 is built from 12 residues. CDR1 and CDR2 (germline): MNHNS, SASEGT. The V and J ends lost 5 bases and 7 bases, in that order; junction bases with no gene match: 5. CDR3 DNA: TGTGCCAGCAGTCCCCCGGGGGGAGAGCAGTACTTC. Its translation is CASSPPGGEQYF.

Notes on this clonotype: Because it lacks the conserved phenylalanine or tryptophan at the end, this CDR3 is likely a read error. The CDR3 loop reads CASSPGTGHQPQHS. The DNA for the CDR3 is TGTGCCAGTAGTCCCGGGACAGGACATCAGCCCCAGCATTCT. V is TRBV19 and J is TRBJ1-5; 8 bases align to TRBD1. Germline V gene sequence: CDR1 LNHDA, CDR2 SQIVND (reference sequence). The J segment lost 5 bases and the V segment lost 5 bases, leaving 5 bases of the junction unmatched. The CDR3 extends over 14 amino acids.

The chain recombines TRBV6-5 with TRBJ1-1; TRBD1 might be the D (6 bases). Trimming stripped 2 bases from V and 10 bases from J, with 8 bases between. The CDR3 totals 11 residues. Germline V gene data show CDR1 as MNHEY and CDR2 as SVGAGI. The CDR3 protein is CASSYGQLAFF. The CDR3 DNA reads as TGTGCCAGCAGTTACGGACAGTTAGCTTTCTTT.

The chain couples TRBV19 to TRBJ2-2; maybe TRBD2 (7 bases). Germline loops: CDR1 LNHDA, CDR2 SQIVND (reference sequence). This CDR3 has 15 amino acids. Deletions cut 8 bases from V and 5 bases from J, with 18 bases between. The CDR3 reads CASSLRGAGTGELFF. In DNA, the CDR3 is TGTGCCAGTTCACTCCGGGGGGCGGGTACCGGGGAGCTGTTTTTT. The variable domain in full, with the rest retrieved from reference TRBV19 and TRBJ2-2, is DGGITQSPKYLFRKEGQNVTLSCEQNLNHDAMYWYRQDPGQGLRLIYYSQIVNDFQKGDIAEGYSVSREKKESFPLTVTSAQKNPTAFYLCASSLRGAGTGELFFGEGSRLTVL.

DNA of the CDR3: TGTGCCAGCAGCTTAAGTGGGGGGGCCAGTAATGAGCAGTTCTTC. It encodes CASSLSGGASNEQFF. The V gene is TRBV7-9, the J gene TRBJ2-1; a possible D gene is TRBD2 (7 bases). The CDR3 contains 15 residues. V was cut by 2 bases and J by 7 bases, with 15 bases left in between. CDR1 and CDR2 (germline): SEHNR, FQNEAQ (reference sequence).

This chain links TRBV7-9 with TRBJ1-1; D is ambiguous. This CDR3 region has 14 residues. V was pared by 1 base and J by 5 bases, with 11 bases between. CDR1 and CDR2 (germline): SEHNR, FQNEAQ (reference sequence). CDR3 residues: CASSLETGVTEAFF. Here the CDR3 DNA reads TGTGCCAGCAGCTTAGAAACCGGGGTGACTGAAGCTTTCTTT. The variable domain in full, completed from reference TRBV7-9 and TRBJ1-1, reads DTGVSQNPRHKITKRGQNVTFRCDPISEHNRLYWYRQTLGQGPEFLTYFQNEAQLEKSRLLSDRFSAERPKGSFSTLEIQRTEQGDSAMYLCASSLETGVTEAFFGQGTRLTVV.

The CDR3 coding sequence is TGCGCCAGCAGCCAAGTAGGGCTAGCGGGGGGGCCTACAGATACGCAGTATTTT. Translating gives CASSQVGLAGGPTDTQYF. This chain links TRBV4-1 with TRBJ2-3, with 12 nucleotides matching TRBD2. Germline CDR1 MGHRA, CDR2 YSYEKL. The CDR3 length is 18 residues. J gave up 3 bases and V 1 base, and 8 bases lay outside the gene matches.

The chain employs TRBV20-1 and TRBJ1-3; 11 bases are a match to TRBD1. V was clipped by 6 bases and J by 7 bases; unmatched bases: 5. The germline gives CDR1 DFQATT, CDR2 SNEGSKA (reference sequence). This CDR3 comprises 13 residues. CDR3: CSALRDRGNTIYF. The CDR3, as DNA: TGCAGTGCCCTCCGGGACAGGGGGAACACCATATATTTT.

In its sample, this clonotype was seen a few times. The genes are TRBV2 and TRBJ2-7, with 7 bases matching TRBD2. The CDR3 covers 15 residues. Trimming removed 3 bases from V and 7 bases from J; junction bases left unmatched: 12. CDR1 and CDR2 from the germline V gene are SNHLY and FYNNEI. The CDR3 DNA follows: TGTGCCAGCAGTGACCAAGGACTAGAGCGTTCTGAGCAGTACTTC. This translates into CASSDQGLERSEQYF. Combining the CDR3 with reference TRBV2 and TRBJ2-7 gives the whole variable domain EPEVTQTPSHQVTQMGQEVILRCVPISNHLYFYWYRQILGQKVEFLVSFYNNEISEKSEIFDDQFSVERPDGSNFTLKIRSTKLEDSAMYFCASSDQGLERSEQYFGPGTRLTVT.

The rearrangement uses TRBV12-3 or TRBV12-4 and TRBJ1-2; the D is unclear. The V end was cut by 3 bases, the J end by 2 bases, with 7 bases between. This CDR3 region has 13 residues. CDR3 sequence (DNA): TGTGCCAGCAGTTTTTTGGGAAACTATGGCTACACCTTC. Its protein is CASSFLGNYGYTF.

The sample holds a few counts of this clonotype. This chain uses TRBV30 with TRBJ1-1; D gene ambiguous. The CDR3 length is 15 residues. Per germline, CDR1 GTSNPN and CDR2 SVGIG (reference sequence). V lost 2 bases and J lost 2, with 15 bases in between. The CDR3 here is CAWSPDLWRNTEAFF. As DNA, the CDR3 is TGTGCCTGGAGTCCAGATCTTTGGAGAAACACTGAAGCTTTCTTT.

The chain joins TRBV12-5 to TRBJ1-1, with 7 positions matching TRBD1. This CDR3 is built from 16 residues. The germline CDR1 and CDR2 sequences are LGHNT and FRNRAP. V shed 3 bases and J 0 bases; nucleotides not matched to a gene: 7. CDR3 DNA sequence: TGTGCTAGTGGTTTACCCTCAACAGGGGTGAACACTGAAGCTTTCTTT. Protein product: CASGLPSTGVNTEAFF.